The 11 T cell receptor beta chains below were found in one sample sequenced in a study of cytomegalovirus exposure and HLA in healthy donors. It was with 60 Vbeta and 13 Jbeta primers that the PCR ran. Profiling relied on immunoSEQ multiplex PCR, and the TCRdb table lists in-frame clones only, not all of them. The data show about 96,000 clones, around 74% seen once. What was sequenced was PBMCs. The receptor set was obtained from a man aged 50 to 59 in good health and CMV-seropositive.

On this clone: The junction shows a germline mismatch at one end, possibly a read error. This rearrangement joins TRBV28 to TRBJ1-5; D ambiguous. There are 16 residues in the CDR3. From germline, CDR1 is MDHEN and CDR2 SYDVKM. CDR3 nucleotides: TGTGCCAGCAGGACCGCCCCAGTATATAGCAATCAGCCCCAGAATTTT. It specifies CASRTAPVYSNQPQNF.

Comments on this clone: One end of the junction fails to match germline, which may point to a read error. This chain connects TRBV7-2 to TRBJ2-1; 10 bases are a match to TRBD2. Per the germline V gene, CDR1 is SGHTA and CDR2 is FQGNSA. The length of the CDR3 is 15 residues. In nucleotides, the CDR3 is TGTGCCAGCAGCCTAGCGGGGGCCTCCTACAATGAGCAGTTCTTC. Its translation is CASSLAGASYNEQFF.

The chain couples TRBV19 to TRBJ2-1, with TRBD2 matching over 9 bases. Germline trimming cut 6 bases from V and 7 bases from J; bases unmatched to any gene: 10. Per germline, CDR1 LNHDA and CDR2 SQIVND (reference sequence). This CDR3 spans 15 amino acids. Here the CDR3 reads CASSNQASGENEQFF. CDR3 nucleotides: TGTGCCAGTAGCAATCAGGCTAGCGGGGAAAATGAGCAGTTCTTC.

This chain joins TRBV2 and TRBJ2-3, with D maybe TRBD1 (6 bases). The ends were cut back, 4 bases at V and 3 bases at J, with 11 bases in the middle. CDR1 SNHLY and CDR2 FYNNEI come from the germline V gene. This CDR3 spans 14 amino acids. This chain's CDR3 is CASSVGQGTDTQYF. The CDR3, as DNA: TGTGCCAGCAGTGTGGGTCAGGGGACAGATACGCAGTATTTT.

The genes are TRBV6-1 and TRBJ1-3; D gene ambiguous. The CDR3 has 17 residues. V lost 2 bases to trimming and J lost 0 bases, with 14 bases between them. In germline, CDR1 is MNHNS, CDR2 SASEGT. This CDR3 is CASSELSPSPSGNTIYF. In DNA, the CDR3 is TGTGCCAGCAGTGAACTTTCCCCTTCCCCCTCTGGAAACACCATATATTTT.

The CDR3 loop reads CASSPRFRGQYF. The CDR3 coding sequence is TGTGCCAGCAGCCCACGATTCAGGGGGCAGTACTTC. The J gene is TRBJ2-7, the V gene TRBV5-8; D is possibly TRBD1 (6 bases). V lost 4 bases, J lost 9 bases, and 14 bases lay in between. There are 12 residues in the CDR3. Germline CDR1 is SGHTS and CDR2 is YDEGEE. Combining the CDR3 with reference TRBV5-8 and TRBJ2-7 gives the whole variable domain EAGVTQSPTHLIKTRGQQATLRCSPISGHTSVYWYQQALGLGLQFLLWYDEGEERNRGNFPPRFSGRQFPNYSSELNVNALELEDSALYLCASSPRFRGQYFGPGTRLTVT.

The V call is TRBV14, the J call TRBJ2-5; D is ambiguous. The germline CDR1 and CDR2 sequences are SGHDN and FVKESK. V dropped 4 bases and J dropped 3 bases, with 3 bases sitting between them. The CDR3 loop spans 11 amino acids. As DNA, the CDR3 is TGTGCCAGCAGCCGAGAAGAGACCCAGTACTTC. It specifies CASSREETQYF.

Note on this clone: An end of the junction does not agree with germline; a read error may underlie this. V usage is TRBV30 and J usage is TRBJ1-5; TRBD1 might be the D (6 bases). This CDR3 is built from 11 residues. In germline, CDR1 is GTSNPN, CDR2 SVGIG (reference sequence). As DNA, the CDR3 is TGTGCCTGGAGTGTGGACAGCCTCCAGAATTTT. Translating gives CAWSVDSLQNF.

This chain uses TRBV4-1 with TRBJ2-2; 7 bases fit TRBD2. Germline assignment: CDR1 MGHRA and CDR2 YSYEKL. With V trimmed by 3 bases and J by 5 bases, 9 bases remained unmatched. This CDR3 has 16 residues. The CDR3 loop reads CASSQSSGLGTGELFF. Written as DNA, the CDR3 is TGCGCCAGCAGCCAGAGTAGCGGGTTAGGGACCGGGGAGCTGTTTTTT.

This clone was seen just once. CDR3 DNA sequence: TGTGCTAGTGGTCTCGGGACAGCCACAGATACGCAGTATTTT. Encoded protein: CASGLGTATDTQYF. V gene TRBV12-5 combines with J gene TRBJ2-3; 7 bases match TRBD1. In germline, CDR1 is LGHNT, CDR2 FRNRAP. This CDR3 has 14 residues. The ends lost 5 bases at V and 2 bases at J; junction bases unmatched: 4.

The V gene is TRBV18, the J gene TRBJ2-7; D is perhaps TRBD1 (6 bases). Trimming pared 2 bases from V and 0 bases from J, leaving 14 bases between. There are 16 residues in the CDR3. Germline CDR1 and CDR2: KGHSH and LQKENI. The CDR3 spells CASSPFGQTSSYEQYF. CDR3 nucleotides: TGTGCCAGCTCACCATTCGGACAGACAAGCTCCTACGAGCAGTACTTC.